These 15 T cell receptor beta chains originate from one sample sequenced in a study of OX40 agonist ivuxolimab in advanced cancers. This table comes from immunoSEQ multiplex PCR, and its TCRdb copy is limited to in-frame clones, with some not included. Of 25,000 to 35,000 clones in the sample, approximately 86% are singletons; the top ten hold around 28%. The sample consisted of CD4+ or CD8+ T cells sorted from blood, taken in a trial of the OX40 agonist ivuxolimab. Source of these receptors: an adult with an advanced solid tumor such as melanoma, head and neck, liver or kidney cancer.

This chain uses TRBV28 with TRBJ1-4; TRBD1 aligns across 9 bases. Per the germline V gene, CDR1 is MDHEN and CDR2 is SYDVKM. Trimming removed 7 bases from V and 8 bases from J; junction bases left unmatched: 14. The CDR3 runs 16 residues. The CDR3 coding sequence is TGTGCCAGCACCTCGCCCGGACAGGGGTTAGGCGAAAAACTGTTTTTT. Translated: CASTSPGQGLGEKLFF.

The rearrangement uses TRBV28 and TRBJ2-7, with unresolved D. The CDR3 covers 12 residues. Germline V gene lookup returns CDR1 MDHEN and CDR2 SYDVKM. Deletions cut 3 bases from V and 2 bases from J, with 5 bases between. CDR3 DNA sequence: TGTGCCAGCAGTTTTGATCCCTACGAGCAGTACTTC. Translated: CASSFDPYEQYF.

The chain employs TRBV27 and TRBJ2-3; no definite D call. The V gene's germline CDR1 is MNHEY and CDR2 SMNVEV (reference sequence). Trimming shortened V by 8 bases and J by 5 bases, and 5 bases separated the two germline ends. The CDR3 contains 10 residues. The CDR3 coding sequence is TGTGCCAGCCGAGGAGATACGCAGTATTTT. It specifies CASRGDTQYF.

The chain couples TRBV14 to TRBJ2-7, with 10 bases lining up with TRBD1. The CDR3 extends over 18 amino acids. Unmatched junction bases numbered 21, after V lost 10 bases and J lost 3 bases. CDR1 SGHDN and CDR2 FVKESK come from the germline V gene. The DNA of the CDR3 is TGTGCCAACCCGCTATTCCTCCGGGACAGGGGTCGACACTACGAGCAGTACTTC. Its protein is CANPLFLRDRGRHYEQYF.

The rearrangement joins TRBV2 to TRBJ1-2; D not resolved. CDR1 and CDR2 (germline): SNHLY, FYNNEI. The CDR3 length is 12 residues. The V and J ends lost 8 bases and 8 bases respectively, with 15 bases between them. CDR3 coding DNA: TGTGCCAGCGTCAATCTGGGTTCCGGCTACACCTTC. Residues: CASVNLGSGYTF.

The CDR3 spells CASSLDIRDRGQKYEQYF. The CDR3 DNA reads as TGTGCCAGCAGCTTAGACATCCGGGACAGGGGGCAAAAGTACGAGCAGTACTTC. The chain combines TRBV7-8 with TRBJ2-5; TRBD1 matches at 12 bases. The J call is in doubt because the DNA end fits TRBJ2-7 better. CDR3 size: 18 residues. Germline CDR1 is SGHVS and CDR2 is FQNEAQ.

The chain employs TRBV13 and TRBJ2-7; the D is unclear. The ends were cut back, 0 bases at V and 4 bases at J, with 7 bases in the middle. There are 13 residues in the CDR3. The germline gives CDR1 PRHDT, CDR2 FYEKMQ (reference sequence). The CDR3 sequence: CASSLGVGYEQYF. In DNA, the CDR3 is TGTGCCAGCAGCTTAGGTGTGGGATACGAGCAGTACTTC.

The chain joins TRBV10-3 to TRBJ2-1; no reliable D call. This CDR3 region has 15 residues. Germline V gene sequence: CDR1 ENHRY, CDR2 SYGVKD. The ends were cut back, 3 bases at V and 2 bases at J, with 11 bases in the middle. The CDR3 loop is CAISDVDPPYNEQFF. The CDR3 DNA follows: TGTGCCATCAGTGATGTGGACCCTCCCTACAATGAGCAGTTCTTC.

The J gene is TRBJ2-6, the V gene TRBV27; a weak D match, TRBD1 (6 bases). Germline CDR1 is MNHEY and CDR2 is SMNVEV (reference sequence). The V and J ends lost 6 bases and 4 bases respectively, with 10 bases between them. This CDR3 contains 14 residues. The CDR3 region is CASRQGWGANVLTF. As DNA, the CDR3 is TGTGCCAGCAGACAGGGTTGGGGGGCCAACGTCCTGACTTTC.

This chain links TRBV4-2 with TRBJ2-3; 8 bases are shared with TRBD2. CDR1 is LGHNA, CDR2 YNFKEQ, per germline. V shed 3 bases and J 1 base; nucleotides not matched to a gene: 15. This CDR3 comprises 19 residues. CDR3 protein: CASSQEPLGLEYGTDTQYF. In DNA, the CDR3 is TGTGCCAGCAGCCAGGAACCTTTGGGACTAGAGTACGGCACAGATACGCAGTATTTT.

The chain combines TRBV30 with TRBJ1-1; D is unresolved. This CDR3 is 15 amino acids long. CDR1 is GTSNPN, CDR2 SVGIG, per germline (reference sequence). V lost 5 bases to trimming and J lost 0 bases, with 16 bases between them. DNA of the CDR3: TGTGCCTGGGGTATTAACAATCCCATGAACACTGAAGCTTTCTTT. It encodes CAWGINNPMNTEAFF. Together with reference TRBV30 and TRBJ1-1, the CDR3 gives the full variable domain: SQTIHQWPATLVQPVGSPLSLECTVEGTSNPNLYWYRQAAGRGLQLLFYSVGIGQISSEVPQNLSASRPQDRQFILSSKKLLLSDSGFYLCAWGINNPMNTEAFFGQGTRLTVV.

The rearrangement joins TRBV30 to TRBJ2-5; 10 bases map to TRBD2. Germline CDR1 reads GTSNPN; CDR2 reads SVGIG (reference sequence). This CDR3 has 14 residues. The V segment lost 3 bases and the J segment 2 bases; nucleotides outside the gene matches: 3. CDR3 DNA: TGTGCCTGGAGCGGACTAGCGGTACAAGAGACCCAGTACTTC. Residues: CAWSGLAVQETQYF.

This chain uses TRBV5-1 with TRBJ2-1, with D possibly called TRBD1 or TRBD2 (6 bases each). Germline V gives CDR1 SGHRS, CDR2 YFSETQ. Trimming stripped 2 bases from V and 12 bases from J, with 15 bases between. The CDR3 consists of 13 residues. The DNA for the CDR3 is TGCGCCAGCAGCTTCGGGGGCGACCGTTGGCAGTTCTTC. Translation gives CASSFGGDRWQFF.

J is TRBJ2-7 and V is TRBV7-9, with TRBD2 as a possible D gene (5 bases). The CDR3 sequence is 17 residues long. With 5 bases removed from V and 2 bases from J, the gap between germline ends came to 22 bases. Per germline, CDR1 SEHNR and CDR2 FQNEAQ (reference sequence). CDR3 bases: TGTGCCAGCAGCCAAGAAAGCCCACGATCCGGGACCTACGAGCAGTACTTC. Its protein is CASSQESPRSGTYEQYF.

CDR3 amino acids: CASSLFRGSYEQYF. The CDR3 DNA is TGTGCCAGCAGCTTATTTAGGGGCTCCTACGAGCAGTACTTC. This chain joins TRBV11-1 and TRBJ2-7; TRBD1 is a possible D gene (5 bases). Germline CDR1 is SGHAT and CDR2 is FQDESV (reference sequence). This CDR3 is built from 14 residues. Trimming left V 2 bases short and J 0 bases short, with 8 bases between.